This is a list of T cell receptor beta chains from one sample in a study of shared clonotypes between healthy human individuals. Measured with immunoSEQ multiplex PCR; TCRdb has only the in-frame clones, and not every one. Here the sample spans roughly 2,000,000 clones, less than 95% being singletons. The material sequenced was naive CD8+ T cells sorted from blood. These receptors all come from a man younger than 35 in good health. Each CDR3 is given with its conserved first and last residue. A D gene is named only where the DNA matches it firmly. Clone size is stated in some rows and not others, as once, few, many or a class when expanded.

V gene,D gene,clone size,J gene,CDR3 protein,CDR3 DNA
TRBV9,.,.,TRBJ2-7,CASSANSYEQYF,TGTGCCAGCAGCGCAAACTCCTACGAGCAGTACTTC
TRBV7-6,TRBD1,.,TRBJ1-3,CASSQEPGGQVGNTIYF,TGTGCCAGCAGCCAGGAACCGGGGGGACAGGTGGGAAACACCATATATTTT
TRBV19,.,.,TRBJ2-1,CASRPSGTSSYNEQFF,TGTGCCAGTAGGCCGTCCGGGACGAGCTCCTACAATGAGCAGTTCTTC
TRBV6-5,.,.,TRBJ2-7,CASSPGAGEQYF,TGTGCCAGCAGCCCAGGGGCGGGGGAGCAGTACTTC
TRBV7-2,.,.,TRBJ2-7,CASSLPGRPYEQYF,TGTGCCAGCAGCTTGCCCGGGCGCCCTTACGAGCAGTACTTC
TRBV21-1,.,.,TRBJ1-2,CASRIRDIHPRWLRGYTF,TGTGCCAGCAGGATTAGGGACATCCACCCCCGGTGGCTTCGGGGCTACACCTTC
TRBV5-1,TRBD1,.,TRBJ2-7,CASSRTGLNHEQYF,TGCGCCAGCTCGAGGACAGGGCTGAATCACGAGCAGTACTTC
TRBV4-3,.,.,TRBJ2-7,CASSQEIGGFYEQYF,TGCGCCAGCAGCCAAGAAATCGGCGGATTCTACGAGCAGTACTTC
TRBV6-5,.,.,TRBJ1-1,CASSYSEGNTEAFF,TGTGCCAGCAGTTACTCGGAAGGTAACACTGAAGCTTTCTTT
TRBV9,.,.,TRBJ1-4,CASSPDGYNEKLFF,TGTGCCAGCAGCCCAGACGGGTATAATGAAAAACTGTTTTTT
TRBV4-3,.,.,TRBJ2-3,CASSQEGSTDTQYF,TGCGCCAGCAGCCAAGAAGGTAGCACAGATACGCAGTATTTT
TRBV6-6,.,.,TRBJ2-7,CASSYSIGLDYEQYF,TGTGCCAGCAGTTACTCTATAGGGTTGGACTACGAGCAGTACTTC
TRBV9,.,few,TRBJ1-5,CASSEGTGYQPQHF,TGTGCCAGCAGCGAAGGGACGGGGTATCAGCCCCAGCATTTT
TRBV4-3,TRBD1,.,TRBJ1-3,CASSLLTGVRSGNTIYF,TGCGCCAGCAGCCTGTTAACAGGGGTTCGCTCTGGAAACACCATATATTTT
TRBV7-9,TRBD1,few,TRBJ1-5,CASSAGQGKGQPQHF,TGTGCCAGCAGCGCGGGACAGGGGAAGGGTCAGCCCCAGCATTTT
TRBV6-5,.,once,TRBJ1-3,CASSYGDGNTIYF,TGTGCCAGCAGTTACGGGGATGGAAACACCATATATTTT
TRBV6-7,.,.,TRBJ2-4,CASSSSGAKNIQYF,TGTGCCAGCAGTAGCTCCGGCGCCAAAAACATTCAGTACTTC
TRBV19,TRBD1,.,TRBJ2-7,CASSPKGQGYEQYF,TGTGCCAGTAGTCCAAAGGGACAGGGCTACGAGCAGTACTTC
TRBV7-3,TRBD2,.,TRBJ2-5,CASSPYPGGEETQYF,TGTGCCAGCAGCCCTTACCCGGGGGGAGAGGAGACCCAGTACTTC
TRBV9,.,.,TRBJ2-1,CASSVGDGSLDNEQFF,TGTGCCAGCAGCGTAGGGGACGGATCTCTGGACAATGAGCAGTTCTTC
TRBV4-2,.,.,TRBJ2-3,CASSQVGDTLTDTQYF,TGTGCCAGCAGCCAAGTGGGGGACACCCTCACAGATACGCAGTATTTT
TRBV11-3,TRBD1,.,TRBJ2-1,CASSPPGRGYYNEQFF,TGTGCCAGCAGCCCCCCGGGCAGGGGGTATTACAATGAGCAGTTCTTC
TRBV6-1,.,.,TRBJ2-7,CASSGQLSYEQYF,TGTGCCAGCAGTGGACAGCTCTCCTACGAGCAGTACTTC
TRBV13,.,.,TRBJ1-5,CASSLRGMPQHF,TGTGCCAGCAGCTTACGGGGAATGCCCCAGCATTTT
TRBV27,.,few,TRBJ1-6,CASSGRGVNSPLHF,TGTGCCAGCAGCGGGAGGGGGGTGAATTCACCCCTCCACTTT
TRBV7-9,.,once,TRBJ1-1,CASSLVEAGPEAFF,TGTGCCAGCAGCTTAGTGGAGGCAGGGCCTGAAGCTTTCTTT
TRBV6-6,.,.,TRBJ2-7,CASSYSGHYSYEQYF,TGTGCCAGCAGTTACTCAGGACACTATTCCTACGAGCAGTACTTC
TRBV6-1,.,.,TRBJ1-1,CASSEWSQPPAFF,TGTGCCAGCAGTGAATGGTCCCAACCTCCAGCTTTCTTT
TRBV4-1,TRBD1,.,TRBJ2-3,CASSQRTGGPDTQYF,TGCGCCAGCAGCCAACGAACAGGGGGCCCAGATACGCAGTATTTT
TRBV6-5,.,once,TRBJ1-4,CASSYPWWMKLFF,TGTGCCAGCAGTTACCCCTGGTGGATGAAACTGTTTTTT
TRBV27,TRBD1,.,TRBJ2-3,CASSFDRGPDTQYF,TGTGCCAGCAGTTTCGACAGGGGCCCAGATACGCAGTATTTT
TRBV9,TRBD2,.,TRBJ2-7,CASSPGTSFHEQYF,TGTGCCAGCAGCCCCGGGACTAGCTTTCACGAGCAGTACTTC
TRBV30,TRBD1,.,TRBJ1-1,CAWNRGQANTEAFF,TGTGCCTGGAACAGGGGACAGGCGAACACTGAAGCTTTCTTT
TRBV28,TRBD2,.,TRBJ2-1,CASSLWGGDNEQFF,TGTGCCAGCAGTTTATGGGGAGGGGACAATGAGCAGTTCTTC
TRBV27,.,.,TRBJ1-5,CASPEHQPQHF,TGTGCCAGCCCTGAGCATCAGCCCCAGCATTTT
TRBV10-2,.,.,TRBJ1-4,CASSEKAETLEKLFF,TGCGCCAGCAGTGAGAAAGCGGAGACCCTCGAAAAACTGTTTTTT
TRBV11-2,.,once,TRBJ2-7,CASSVGPHEHPYEQYF,TGTGCCAGCAGCGTGGGACCCCACGAACATCCATACGAGCAGTACTTC
TRBV19,TRBD2,.,TRBJ2-7,CASSSGTSPSWEQYF,TGTGCCAGTAGCTCCGGGACTAGCCCTTCGTGGGAGCAGTACTTC
TRBV28,.,.,TRBJ1-6,CASSFRGVTLDSPLHF,TGTGCCAGCAGTTTCAGGGGAGTCACCCTCGATTCACCCCTCCACTTT
TRBV27,.,.,TRBJ2-1,CASTPQKEANNEQFF,TGTGCCAGCACCCCTCAGAAGGAGGCTAACAATGAGCAGTTCTTC
TRBV4-3,.,.,TRBJ2-5,CASSQDTWEWETQYF,TGCGCCAGCAGCCAGGATACATGGGAGTGGGAGACCCAGTACTTC
TRBV19,TRBD1,.,TRBJ2-7,CASSDGQGYEQYF,TGTGCCAGTAGTGACGGACAGGGTTACGAGCAGTACTTC
TRBV6-5,.,.,TRBJ1-2,CASSYGINYGYTF,TGTGCCAGCAGTTACGGCATTAACTATGGCTACACCTTC
TRBV28,TRBD1,once,TRBJ1-6,CASSSGTDYSPLHF,TGTGCCAGCAGTTCCGGGACAGATTATTCACCCCTCCACTTT
TRBV6-5,.,.,TRBJ2-3,CASSYSQRESTDTQYF,TGTGCCAGCAGTTACTCTCAACGGGAGAGCACAGATACGCAGTATTTT
TRBV19,TRBD1,.,TRBJ1-2,CASSPGQGNYGYTF,TGTGCCAGTAGTCCCGGACAGGGCAACTATGGCTACACCTTC
TRBV25-1,.,.,TRBJ1-4,CASSETGATNEKLFF,TGTGCCAGCAGTGAAACGGGTGCAACTAATGAAAAACTGTTTTTT
TRBV9,.,few,TRBJ2-7,CASSVAGETYEQYF,TGTGCCAGCAGCGTAGCGGGGGAGACCTACGAGCAGTACTTC
TRBV6-1,.,.,TRBJ1-6,CASSSLGSPLHF,TGTGCCAGCAGCTCGTTAGGTTCACCCCTCCACTTT
TRBV6-1,.,.,TRBJ2-7,CASSEADPAYEQYF,TGTGCCAGCAGTGAAGCAGACCCAGCCTACGAGCAGTACTTC
TRBV7-9,.,.,TRBJ2-5,CASTETQAPETQYF,TGTGCCAGCACCGAAACCCAGGCGCCAGAGACCCAGTACTTC
TRBV9,.,.,TRBJ1-1,CASSPGAANTEAFF,TGTGCCAGCAGCCCGGGAGCGGCGAACACTGAAGCTTTCTTT
TRBV30,.,.,TRBJ2-7,CAWSGRGDSYEQYF,TGTGCCTGGAGTGGGAGGGGGGACTCCTACGAGCAGTACTTC
TRBV7-9,.,.,TRBJ2-3,CASSFGSSSTDTQYF,TGTGCCAGCAGCTTCGGCAGCTCCTCCACAGATACGCAGTATTTT